The source of this TCR beta chain is a study of blood T cell repertoires in COVID-19. Libraries were prepared by immunoSEQ multiplex PCR; TCRdb keeps only in-frame clonotypes and omits some of them. This repertoire shows about 310,000 clones, almost 90% found once; its top ten account for less than 3.5%. Germline CDR1 and CDR2: MGHDK and SYGVNS. V shed 3 bases, J shed 0 bases, and the junction held 11 bases outside the gene matches. CDR3 length: 18 amino acids. This chain joins TRBV25-1 and TRBJ2-7; 10 nucleotides align to TRBD1. This receptor was obtained from a woman aged 30 to 39 with COVID-19, enrolled during active disease. What was sequenced was peripheral blood. The CDR3: CASSDPGQGSSSSYEQYF. The CDR3 region has the DNA TGTGCCAGCAGTGACCCGGGACAGGGGTCTTCGAGCTCCTACGAGCAGTACTTC.